These 30 T cell receptor beta chains share one sample of origin, sequenced in a study of T-cell memory formation after mild COVID-19. MiXCR was run by TCRdb on the 5' RACE reads, yielding one entry per CDR3 protein. The data hold about 350,000 distinct CDR3 sequences, with roughly 15% observed a single time. The specimen sequenced was PBMCs or a T cell subset sorted from them (not recorded which). The receptors stem from a man between 18 and 35 years old who had mild COVID-19 (a few samples of this study predate the infection). Cell type and time point are not known.

This clonotype was seen ten or more times. The genes are TRBV5-1 and TRBJ2-6; TRBD1 or TRBD2 may be the D gene (6 bases each). Deletions cut 0 bases from V and 8 bases from J, with 15 bases between. This CDR3 spans 16 amino acids. Germline lookup yields CDR1 SGHRS and CDR2 YFSETQ. This CDR3 reads CASSLAGGLATNVLTF. The CDR3 nucleotides are TGCGCCAGCAGCTTGGCTGGGGGGCTGGCAACCAACGTCCTGACTTTC. Full variable domain (remainder filled in from reference TRBV5-1 and TRBJ2-6): KAGVTQTPRYLIKTRGQQVTLSCSPISGHRSVSWYQQTPGQGLQFLFEYFSETQRNKGNFPGRFSGRQFSNSRSEMNVSTLELGDSALYLCASSLAGGLATNVLTFGAGSRLTVL.

This clonotype was counted only a few times. This chain links TRBV6-2 or TRBV6-3 with TRBJ2-7; 10 positions match TRBD2. The germline V gene has CDR1 MNHEY and CDR2 SVGEGT. Trimming took 2 bases from V and 1 from J; bases not matched to a gene: 5. This CDR3 comprises 16 residues. The CDR3 loop reads CASSYRTSGYSYEQYF. DNA of the CDR3: TGTGCCAGCAGTTACCGGACTAGCGGCTATTCCTACGAGCAGTACTTC.

This clonotype has a handful of counts. The J gene is TRBJ2-5, the V gene TRBV9; the match to TRBD2 covers 13 bases. Germline trimming cut 0 bases from V and 4 bases from J; bases unmatched to any gene: 6. Germline V CDR1 and CDR2: SGDLS, YYNGEE. CDR3 length: 17 residues. CDR3 region: CASSVDPGLAGRETQYF. CDR3 bases: TGTGCCAGCAGCGTAGACCCGGGACTAGCGGGGAGAGAGACCCAGTACTTC.

The V and J genes are TRBV20-1 and TRBJ2-5, with 13 positions matching TRBD2. Unmatched junction bases numbered 3, after V lost 5 bases and J lost 3 bases. CDR1 and CDR2 (germline): DFQATT, SNEGSKA (reference sequence). This CDR3 spans 14 amino acids. The CDR3 here is CSAAGLAGEETQYF. In DNA, the CDR3 is TGCAGTGCTGCCGGACTAGCGGGGGAAGAGACCCAGTACTTC.

The V and J genes are TRBV4-1 and TRBJ2-7, with D tentatively TRBD2 (6 bases). V lost 1 base and J lost 6, with 7 bases in between. There are 12 residues in the CDR3. CDR1 and CDR2 (germline): MGHRA, YSYEKL. In nucleotides, the CDR3 is TGCGCCAGCAGCCAAGTGGGAGGCGAGCAGTACGTC. It yields the protein CASSQVGGEQYV.

This clonotype was found a few times. The gene calls are TRBV6-2 or TRBV6-3 and TRBJ1-5; D is perhaps TRBD1 (6 bases). The germline V gene has CDR1 MNHEY and CDR2 SVGEGT. The CDR3 covers 16 residues. V lost 2 bases and J lost 4, with 15 bases in between. The CDR3 DNA follows: TGTGCCAGCAGTTACGGCCCCGCGGGGGCGAATCAGCCCCAGCATTTT. Protein sequence: CASSYGPAGANQPQHF.

The V and J genes are TRBV12-5 and TRBJ2-1; TRBD2 agrees at 8 bases. The length of the CDR3 is 15 residues. The junction had 4 bases not matched to a gene; V was cut back by 4 bases and J by 2 bases. Germline CDR1 reads LGHNT; CDR2 reads FRNRAP. CDR3 coding DNA: TGTGCTAGTGGTTATGAGCGGGGGACCTACAATGAGCAGTTCTTC. This gives the protein CASGYERGTYNEQFF.

This clonotype was seen at least ten times. The chain links TRBV6-2 or TRBV6-3 to TRBJ1-5; TRBD1 agrees at 9 bases. J gave up 9 bases and V 5 bases, and 14 bases lay outside the gene matches. The CDR3 consists of 16 residues. Per germline, CDR1 MNHEY and CDR2 SVGEGT. CDR3 in amino acids: CASSGGGTGLDRPQHF. Written as DNA, the CDR3 is TGTGCCAGCAGTGGGGGCGGGACAGGGTTGGATCGGCCCCAGCATTTT.

This clonotype came up many times. V and J are TRBV7-3 and TRBJ2-1; the match to TRBD1 covers 7 bases. The CDR3 is made up of 15 amino acids. J was trimmed by 6 bases and V by 5 bases; bases with no gene match: 10. Germline V gene lookup returns CDR1 SGHTA and CDR2 FQGTGA. As DNA, the CDR3 is TGTGCCAGCAGCCAACGACAGGGTTGGGGCAATGAGCAGTTCTTC. This encodes CASSQRQGWGNEQFF.

This rearrangement joins TRBV20-1 to TRBJ1-1; maybe TRBD1 (5 bases). The CDR3 sequence is 15 residues long. Germline V gene sequence: CDR1 DFQATT, CDR2 SNEGSKA (reference sequence). V lost 5 bases and J 2 bases, leaving 18 bases between the germline ends. CDR3 sequence (DNA): TGCAGTGCTGGACCCCCCCTGGGACCTAACACTGAAGCTTTCTTT. Amino acid sequence: CSAGPPLGPNTEAFF.

This clonotype has just a few counts. This chain joins TRBV4-2 and TRBJ2-5, with TRBD2 identical over 7 bases. J gave up 1 base and V 1 base, and 9 bases lay outside the gene matches. This CDR3 has 17 amino acids. Germline V lookup: CDR1 LGHNA, CDR2 YNFKEQ. The CDR3 nucleotides read TGTGCCAGCAGCCAAGTATATACCGGGGGGACCCAAGAGACCCAGTACTTC. It is translated as CASSQVYTGGTQETQYF.

Note on this clonotype: A much more abundant neighbour one base away suggests this may be a read error. The rearrangement links TRBV7-9 to TRBJ2-4; 7 bases are a match to TRBD2. Looked up from germline, CDR1 is SEHNR and CDR2 is FQNEAQ (reference sequence). CDR3 length: 15 amino acids. The CDR3 region has the DNA TGTGCCAGCAGGCCGGTGTCGGGAGGAGGGAACATTCAGTGCTTC. It yields the protein CASRPVSGGGNIQCF.

V and J are TRBV30 and TRBJ2-7, with 7 bases matching TRBD1. CDR3 length: 11 residues. The J segment lost 5 bases and the V segment lost 4 bases, leaving 2 bases of the junction unmatched. Germline CDR1 reads GTSNPN; CDR2 reads SVGIG (reference sequence). CDR3 in DNA: TGTGCCTGGACGACAGGGAACGAGCAGTACTTC. Amino acids: CAWTTGNEQYF.

The rearrangement uses TRBV6-5 and TRBJ1-1; D is unresolved. Between the trimmed V and J ends, which lost 0 bases and 3 bases, there was a span of 11 bases. Per the germline V gene, CDR1 is MNHEY and CDR2 is SVGAGI. CDR3 length equals 15 residues. The CDR3 bases are TGTGCCAGCAGTTACTCGGGCCGGTTGGACACTGAAGCTTTCTTT. It specifies CASSYSGRLDTEAFF.

This clonotype turned up a few times. The chain joins TRBV7-9 to TRBJ2-1; D is unclear. Looked up from germline, CDR1 is SEHNR and CDR2 is FQNEAQ (reference sequence). Trimming left V 3 bases short and J 8 bases short, with 8 bases between. There are 12 residues in the CDR3. CDR3 nucleotide sequence: TGTGCCAGCAGCTTTTACATAGATGAGCAGTTCTTC. This translates into CASSFYIDEQFF.

This clonotype has at least ten counts. This rearrangement joins TRBV5-1 to TRBJ2-5; no firm D call. Germline-derived CDR1 and CDR2 are SGHRS and YFSETQ. The CDR3 runs to 12 residues. V gave up 1 base and J gave up 4 bases, with 5 bases separating them. The CDR3 sequence is CASSLIGETQYF. CDR3 bases: TGCGCCAGCAGCTTGATCGGAGAGACCCAGTACTTC.

In its sample, this clonotype was seen many times. V and J are TRBV18 and TRBJ2-7; D is perhaps TRBD1 or TRBD2 (5 bases each). Between the trimmed V and J ends, which lost 5 bases and 0 bases, there was a span of 17 bases. This CDR3 is built from 16 residues. Germline CDR1 and CDR2: KGHSH and LQKENI. CDR3 sequence reads: CASSTQPTGASYEQYF. CDR3 sequence (DNA): TGTGCCAGCTCAACTCAACCAACCGGGGCCTCCTACGAGCAGTACTTC.

This clonotype appeared many times. The gene calls are TRBV20-1 and TRBJ1-1; D unclear. The CDR3 sequence is 15 residues long. V was cut by 6 bases and J by 0 bases, with 17 bases left in between. CDR1 and CDR2 (germline): DFQATT, SNEGSKA (reference sequence). The DNA of the CDR3 is TGCAGTGCGTCCTTGGCGGGGATTTTGAACACTGAAGCTTTCTTT. Its translation is CSASLAGILNTEAFF.

J is TRBJ2-7 and V is TRBV20-1; 7 bases agree with TRBD1. Germline assignment: CDR1 DFQATT and CDR2 SNEGSKA (reference sequence). With 4 bases clipped from V and 4 bases from J, the junction kept 10 bases outside the gene matches. This CDR3 comprises 14 residues. CDR3 in DNA: TGCAGTGCTACCTGCCCGACAGGGTGGTACGAGCAGTACTTC. As protein: CSATCPTGWYEQYF.

This clonotype was seen only a few times. V is TRBV7-9 and J is TRBJ2-2; 12 bases are a match to TRBD2. The CDR3 is 17 residues long. Germline V CDR1 and CDR2: SEHNR, FQNEAQ (reference sequence). V gave up 4 bases and J gave up 6 bases; unmatched junction bases: 9. The CDR3 region has the DNA TGTGCCAGCAGCTCGCGCCCGTCTAGCGGGGGGGCCGGGGAGCTGTTTTTT. Translation: CASSSRPSSGGAGELFF.

This clonotype was counted only a few times. This sequence joins TRBV5-1 and TRBJ2-4; 8 positions agree with TRBD1. Germline V gene lookup returns CDR1 SGHRS and CDR2 YFSETQ. V shed 4 bases, J shed 8 bases, and the junction held 8 bases outside the gene matches. CDR3 length: 14 amino acids. Here the CDR3 DNA reads TGCGCCAGCAGCCCAAAACAGGGGGGAGACATTCAGTACTTC. It encodes CASSPKQGGDIQYF.

This clonotype came up a few times. The rearrangement joins TRBV6-6 to TRBJ2-2, with 11 bases lining up with TRBD1. Germline values: CDR1 MNHNY, CDR2 SVGAGI (reference sequence). V dropped 1 base and J dropped 6; count of bases not matched to a gene: 7. This CDR3 comprises 17 residues. CDR3 bases: TGTGCCAGCAGTTACTTCCGGAGGGACAGGGGGGCCGGGGAGCTGTTTTTT. It specifies CASSYFRRDRGAGELFF.

The V gene is TRBV4-3, the J gene TRBJ2-2, with TRBD2 identical over 7 bases. Trimming took 0 bases from V and 5 from J; bases not matched to a gene: 9. The CDR3 loop spans 17 amino acids. Germline V gene data show CDR1 as LGHNA and CDR2 as YSLEER. The CDR3 DNA reads as TGCGCCAGCAGCCAAGAGATGGGCAAGCGGGGAACCGGGGAGCTGTTTTTT. Translated, it gives CASSQEMGKRGTGELFF.

The V gene is TRBV18, the J gene TRBJ1-5; the match to TRBD1 covers 8 bases. The V segment lost 5 bases and the J segment 2 bases; nucleotides outside the gene matches: 5. Germline CDR1 and CDR2: KGHSH and LQKENI. The CDR3 length is 15 residues. As DNA, the CDR3 is TGTGCCAGCTCAGAGCAGGGGGCGGGCAATCAGCCCCAGCATTTT. This codes for CASSEQGAGNQPQHF.

This clonotype was seen only a few times. V and J are TRBV7-8 and TRBJ1-1; the D is unclear. The germline V gene encodes CDR1 SGHVS and CDR2 FQNEAQ. V was cut by 4 bases and J by 6 bases, with 9 bases left in between. The CDR3 runs 12 residues. CDR3 DNA: TGTGCCAGCAGCTCCCCCGGACCTGAAGCTTTCTTT. Translating it yields CASSSPGPEAFF.

This chain links TRBV4-1 with TRBJ1-2, with D perhaps matching TRBD1 (5 bases). From germline, CDR1 is MGHRA and CDR2 YSYEKL. This CDR3 region has 16 residues. V was trimmed by 5 bases and J by 9 bases, leaving 25 bases between them. The CDR3 protein is CASSYYNSRDRQRYTF. The CDR3 DNA reads TGCGCCAGCAGCTACTACAACTCCCGGGACCGCCAGCGCTACACCTTC.

V is TRBV15 and J is TRBJ1-1; 10 bases align to TRBD1. V shed 5 bases, J shed 5 bases, and the junction held 11 bases outside the gene matches. CDR3 length equals 16 residues. CDR1 and CDR2 (germline): LNHNV, YYDKDF (reference sequence). The CDR3 sequence is CATSPRQGAFATEAFF. Here the CDR3 DNA reads TGTGCCACCAGCCCTAGACAGGGGGCCTTTGCTACTGAAGCTTTCTTT.

The rearrangement joins TRBV7-9 to TRBJ1-2; tentatively, D is TRBD1 (5 bases). Germline V CDR1 and CDR2: SEHNR, FQNEAQ (reference sequence). Trimming removed 5 bases at V and 2 bases at J, with 21 bases between. The CDR3 loop spans 17 amino acids. The CDR3 region has the DNA TGTGCCAGCAGCCGCTTTATGAGTGCAGGGACCAACTATGGCTACACCTTC. Its protein product is CASSRFMSAGTNYGYTF.

The V gene is TRBV11-2, the J gene TRBJ2-6, with D perhaps matching TRBD2 (6 bases). V dropped 0 bases and J dropped 1 base, with 10 bases sitting between them. Germline V gene data show CDR1 as SGHAT and CDR2 as FQNNGV. The CDR3 loop spans 17 amino acids. CDR3 in amino acids: CASSLDGGISGANVLTF. The CDR3 DNA reads as TGTGCCAGCAGCTTAGATGGCGGGATTTCTGGGGCCAACGTCCTGACTTTC.

This clonotype has more than one count but fewer than ten. The chain employs TRBV12-3 or TRBV12-4 and TRBJ2-1; 9 nucleotides line up with TRBD1. V lost 6 bases, J lost 2 bases, and 5 bases stayed unmatched. This CDR3 region has 15 residues. Here the CDR3 DNA reads TGTGCCAGCAGGACTCGGGACAGGGCCTACAATGAGCAGTTCTTC. It encodes CASRTRDRAYNEQFF.